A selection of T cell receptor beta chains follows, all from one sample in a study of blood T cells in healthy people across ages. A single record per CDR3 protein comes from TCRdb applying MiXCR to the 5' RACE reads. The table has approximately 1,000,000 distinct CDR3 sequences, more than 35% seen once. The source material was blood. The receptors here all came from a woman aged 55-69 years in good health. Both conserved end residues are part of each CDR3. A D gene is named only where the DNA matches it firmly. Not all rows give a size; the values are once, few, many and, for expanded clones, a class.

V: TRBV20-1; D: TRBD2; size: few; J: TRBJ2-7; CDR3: CSARELAGGGYEQYF; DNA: TGCAGTGCTAGAGAATTAGCGGGAGGAGGCTACGAGCAGTACTTC
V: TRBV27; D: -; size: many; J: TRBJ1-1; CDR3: CASRVQGITEAFF; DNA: TGTGCCAGCAGAGTCCAGGGAATAACTGAAGCTTTCTTT
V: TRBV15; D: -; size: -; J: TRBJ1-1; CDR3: CATSREGNTEAFF; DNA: TGTGCCACCAGCAGAGAGGGGAACACTGAAGCTTTCTTT
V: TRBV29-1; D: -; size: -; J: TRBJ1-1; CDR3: CSVEEQMNTEAFF; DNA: TGCAGCGTTGAAGAACAGATGAACACTGAAGCTTTCTTT
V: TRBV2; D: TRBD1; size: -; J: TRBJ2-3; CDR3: CASSRPDRGPTDTQYF; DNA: TGTGCCAGCAGTCGCCCGGACAGGGGGCCCACAGATACGCAGTATTTT
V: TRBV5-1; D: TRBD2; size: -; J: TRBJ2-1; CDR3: CASSRTSGSIYEQFF; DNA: TGCGCCAGCAGCCGTACTAGCGGGAGTATCTATGAGCAGTTCTTC
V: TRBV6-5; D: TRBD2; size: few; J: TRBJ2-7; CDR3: CASSYSNWPSGRYEQYF; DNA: TGTGCCAGCAGTTACTCGAATTGGCCTAGCGGGAGATACGAGCAGTACTTC
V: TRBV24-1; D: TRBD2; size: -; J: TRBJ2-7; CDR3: CATSEGTSVYNEQYF; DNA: TGTGCCACCAGTGAGGGGACTAGCGTATACAATGAGCAGTACTTC
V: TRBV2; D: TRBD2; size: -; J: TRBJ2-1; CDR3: CASGRTSGRLNEQFF; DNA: TGTGCCAGCGGCCGTACTAGCGGGAGACTCAATGAGCAGTTCTTC
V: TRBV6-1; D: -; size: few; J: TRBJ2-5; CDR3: CASKGAATNTLGAETQYF; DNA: TGTGCCAGCAAAGGGGCTGCCACTAACACCCTAGGAGCAGAGACCCAGTACTTT
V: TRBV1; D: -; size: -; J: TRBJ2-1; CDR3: CTSLSGRNYNEQFF; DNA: TGCACCAGCCTTAGCGGGAGAAACTACAATGAGCAGTTCTTC
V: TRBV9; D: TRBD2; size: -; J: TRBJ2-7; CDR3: CASSPRTSGSVTYEQYF; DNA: TGTGCCAGCAGCCCCAGGACTAGCGGGAGCGTAACCTACGAGCAGTACTTC
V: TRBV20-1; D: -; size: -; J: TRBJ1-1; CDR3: CSARGVGEAFF; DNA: TGCAGTGCTAGGGGAGTGGGCGAAGCTTTCTTT
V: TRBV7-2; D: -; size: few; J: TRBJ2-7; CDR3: CASSLAASERATYEQYF; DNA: TGTGCCAGCAGCTTAGCGGCTAGCGAAAGAGCCACCTACGAGCAGTACTTC
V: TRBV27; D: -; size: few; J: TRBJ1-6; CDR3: CASSFWEHNSPLHF; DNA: TGTGCCAGCAGTTTTTGGGAACATAATTCACCCCTCCACTTT
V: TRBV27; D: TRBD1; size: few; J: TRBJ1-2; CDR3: CASSLRDRSNYGYTF; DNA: TGTGCCAGCAGTTTACGGGACAGGTCTAACTATGGCTACACCTTC
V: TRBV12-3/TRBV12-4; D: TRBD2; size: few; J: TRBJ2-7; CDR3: CASGREGSYEQYF; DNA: TGTGCATCAGGGCGGGAGGGCTCCTACGAGCAGTACTTC
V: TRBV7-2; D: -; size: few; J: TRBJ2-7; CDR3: CASSLAAGVNYEQYF; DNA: TGTGCCAGCAGCTTAGCAGCAGGGGTTAACTACGAGCAGTACTTC
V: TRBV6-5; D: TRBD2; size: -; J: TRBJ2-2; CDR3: CASSPGAGGSTGELFF; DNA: TGTGCCAGCAGTCCCGGAGCGGGAGGGAGCACCGGGGAGCTGTTTTTT
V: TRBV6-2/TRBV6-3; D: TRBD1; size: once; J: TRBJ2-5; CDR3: CASSYRSGGQGDWETQYF; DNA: TGTGCCAGCAGTTATCGTAGCGGGGGACAGGGGGATTGGGAGACCCAGTACTTC
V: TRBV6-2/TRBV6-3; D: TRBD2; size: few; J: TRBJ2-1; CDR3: CASSYPSPSGSYNEQFF; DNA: TGTGCCAGCAGTTACCCCTCCCCTAGCGGGTCCTACAATGAGCAGTTCTTC
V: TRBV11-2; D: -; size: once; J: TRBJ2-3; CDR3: CASSPEGPWDTQYF; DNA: TGTGCCAGCAGCCCAGAGGGGCCTTGGGATACGCAGTATTTT
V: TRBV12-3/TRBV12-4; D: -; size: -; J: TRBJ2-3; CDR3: CASSSEVRTRRTQYF; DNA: TGTGCCAGCAGTTCCGAGGTCCGAACTCGACGGACGCAGTATTTT
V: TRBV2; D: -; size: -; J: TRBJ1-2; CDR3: CASITGRYGYTF; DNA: TGTGCCAGCATTACAGGGCGCTATGGCTACACCTTC
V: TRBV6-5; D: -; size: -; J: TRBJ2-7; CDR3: CASSRTAYSYEQYF; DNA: TGTGCCAGCAGTCGGACGGCCTACTCCTACGAGCAGTACTTC
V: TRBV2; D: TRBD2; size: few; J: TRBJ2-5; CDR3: CASSESNLLGGETQYF; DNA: TGTGCCAGCAGTGAAAGCAACCTACTCGGGGGGGAGACCCAGTACTTC
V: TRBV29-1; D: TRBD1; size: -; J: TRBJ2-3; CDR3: CSVAGTGVTDTQYF; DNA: TGCAGCGTCGCGGGGACAGGGGTCACAGATACGCAGTATTTT
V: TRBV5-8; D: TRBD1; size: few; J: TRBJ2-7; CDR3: CACPGTGYSEQYF; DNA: TGTGCCTGCCCCGGGACAGGGTATTCCGAGCAGTACTTC
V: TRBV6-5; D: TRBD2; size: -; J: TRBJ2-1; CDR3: CASSYPLAGGPGDEQFF; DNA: TGTGCCAGCAGTTACCCACTAGCGGGAGGGCCCGGAGATGAGCAGTTCTTC
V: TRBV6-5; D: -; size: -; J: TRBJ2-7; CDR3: CATKNSFYEQYF; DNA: TGTGCCACCAAGAACAGTTTCTACGAGCAGTACTTC
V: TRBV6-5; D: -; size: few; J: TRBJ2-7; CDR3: CASSSPEGDHEQYF; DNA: TGTGCCAGCAGTTCCCCGGAGGGGGACCACGAGCAGTACTTC